The T cell receptor (beta chain) under discussion was sequenced for a study of radiotherapy plus CTLA-4 blockade in lung cancer (dated by TCRdb to the late 2010s). Notes on the research overall: Objective responses were observed in 15% to 20% of enrolled patients, and disease control was achieved in approximately 30%.

Results and caveats for the whole study, not just this receptor: Increased serum interferon-beta after radiation, together with early dynamic changes in blood T cell clones, were reported to be the strongest predictors of response. TCR clones derived from tumors expanded in peripheral blood after treatment with radiotherapy and ipilimumab.

This clone turned up a few times. Its antigen has not been determined. The input lacks base qualities; no much larger clone sits a single base away. Receptors were amplified or captured by the immunoSEQ multiplex PCR assay. TCRdb's version of the immuneACCESS table is confined to in-frame rearrangements and falls short of the full clone set. An unresolved V gene accounts for under half of the shortfall where checked; the remainder is of unknown origin. The sample records tens of thousands of clones, approximately 72% of which are singletons. The top ten hold about 11% of the sample. Focal radiation therapy combined with CTLA-4 blockade (ipilimumab) was tested in patients with chemo-refractory metastatic non-small-cell lung cancer. The germline V gene provides CDR1 SQVTM and CDR2 ANQGSEA. The CDR3, cysteine through phenylalanine, is 13 amino acids long. Kept here is only the CDR3 DNA, which spans 39 bases and is read in frame from base 1. For this chain, trimming is 8 bases at the V end and 7 bases at the J end, and the number of junction bases without a gene match is 13.

This TCR came from a human donor with non-small cell lung cancer who had stable disease on radiotherapy plus ipilimumab. The sample consisted of peripheral blood, taken from a patient treated with radiotherapy plus ipilimumab. Here the chain combines TRBV29-1 and TRBJ1-2; TRBD1 lines up with 7 middle nucleotides. The sequenced DNA: TGCAGCTCACGGACAGGCGGTTCCTCTGGCTACACCTTC. It translates as CSSRTGGSSGYTF.